Presented here are 18 T cell receptor beta chains from one specimen sequenced in a study of T cell responses to AZD1222 COVID-19 vaccine. The table came from immunoSEQ multiplex PCR; TCRdb's copy has only in-frame clones and leaves some out. Altogether 140,000 or so clones are present, approximately 90% being singletons, with the ten largest covering approximately 2%. The source was peripheral blood, collected 28 days after the second AZD1222 dose. Receptors originate from an adult who received the AZD1222 COVID-19 vaccine.

The chain carries TRBV10-3 and TRBJ2-3; no clear D. From germline, CDR1 is ENHRY and CDR2 SYGVKD. V lost 3 bases and J 1 base, leaving 17 bases between the germline ends. The CDR3 has 17 residues. CDR3 nucleotides: TGTGCCATCAGTGACTCAAGCTCTAGGTGGCGCACAGATACGCAGTATTTT. Its protein is CAISDSSSRWRTDTQYF.

The chain carries TRBV28 and TRBJ2-2; 8 bases match TRBD1. V trimming: 6 bases; J trimming: 1 base; junction bases outside the gene matches: 10. Germline CDR1 and CDR2: MDHEN and SYDVKM. The CDR3 sequence is 17 residues long. The CDR3 protein is CASSSLWGQENTGELFF. Here the CDR3 DNA reads TGTGCCAGCAGCTCCCTGTGGGGACAGGAGAACACCGGGGAGCTGTTTTTT.

The gene calls are TRBV7-2 and TRBJ2-2; D call uncertain. The CDR3 has 15 amino acids. Trimming left V 4 bases short and J 4 bases short, with 13 bases between. Germline V CDR1 and CDR2: SGHTA, FQGNSA. CDR3 loop: CASSSSGRGTGELFF. In DNA, the CDR3 is TGTGCCAGCAGCTCCTCCGGAAGAGGCACCGGGGAGCTGTTTTTT.

The chain has TRBV6-5 and TRBJ1-5; tentative D call: TRBD1 (5 bases). CDR3 length: 14 residues. Trimming took 6 bases from V and 1 from J, leaving 10 bases between them. Looked up from germline, CDR1 is MNHEY and CDR2 is SVGAGI. In nucleotides, the CDR3 is TGTGCCAGCAGGGACATATTAAGCAATCAGCCCCAGCATTTT. The encoded protein is CASRDILSNQPQHF.

The chain is built from TRBV5-1 and TRBJ1-1; D gene unclear. The CDR3 spans 13 residues. V dropped 7 bases and J dropped 1 base, with 11 bases sitting between them. The germline gives CDR1 SGHRS, CDR2 YFSETQ. The CDR3 coding sequence is TGCGCCAGCTCAATGGAGGGGAACACTGAAGCTTTCTTT. It codes for CASSMEGNTEAFF.

This clone was counted a single time. This rearrangement joins TRBV5-1 to TRBJ1-5; D is uncertain. The germline V and J ends were trimmed by 4 bases and 4 bases, with 9 bases remaining between them. Germline CDR1 reads SGHRS; CDR2 reads YFSETQ. The CDR3 is made up of 13 amino acids. DNA of the CDR3: TGCGCCAGCAGCCCGACGGTGAATCAGCCCCAGCATTTT. Encoded protein: CASSPTVNQPQHF. Supplemented by reference TRBV5-1 and TRBJ1-5, the full variable domain reads KAGVTQTPRYLIKTRGQQVTLSCSPISGHRSVSWYQQTPGQGLQFLFEYFSETQRNKGNFPGRFSGRQFSNSRSEMNVSTLELGDSALYLCASSPTVNQPQHFGDGTRLSIL.

In nucleotides, the CDR3 is TGCGCCAGCAGTGAGGTCAACCCGAACTATGGCTACACCTTC. Protein sequence: CASSEVNPNYGYTF. V gene TRBV10-2 combines with J gene TRBJ1-2; D uncertain. V dropped 2 bases and J dropped 2 bases, with 9 bases sitting between them. This CDR3 has 14 residues. Germline CDR1 WSHSY, CDR2 SAAADI.

The V gene is TRBV6-1, the J gene TRBJ1-1; tentative D call: TRBD1 (5 bases). The CDR3 spans 17 residues. In germline, CDR1 is MNHNS, CDR2 SASEGT. Trimming shortened V by 2 bases and J by 3 bases, and 19 bases separated the two germline ends. The CDR3 coding sequence is TGTGCCAGCAGTGAAATTCTGTCAGGGAATATGCACACTGAAGCTTTCTTT. Amino acid sequence: CASSEILSGNMHTEAFF.

The rearrangement links TRBV5-5 to TRBJ1-2, with D unresolved. V was shortened by 0 bases and J by 11 bases, with 17 bases between the two germline ends. CDR1 is SGHKS, CDR2 YYEKEE, per germline (reference sequence). This CDR3 region has 14 residues. CDR3 residues: CASSLVGELSGYTF. CDR3 coding DNA: TGTGCCAGCAGCTTGGTTGGAGAACTCTCAGGATACACCTTC.

The chain recombines TRBV7-9 with TRBJ2-2, with 9 bases lining up with TRBD2. The CDR3 has 16 amino acids. Germline CDR1 SEHNR, CDR2 FQNEAQ (reference sequence). Trimming cost V 2 bases and J 4 bases; bases outside gene matches: 5. Here the CDR3 reads CASSLRSGGFTGELFF. In DNA, the CDR3 is TGTGCCAGCAGCTTACGCAGCGGGGGGTTCACCGGGGAGCTGTTTTTT.

The chain carries TRBV7-9 and TRBJ2-7; 9 bases agree with TRBD1. Germline CDR1 SEHNR, CDR2 FQNEAQ (reference sequence). The CDR3 loop spans 15 amino acids. The ends lost 1 base at V and 6 bases at J; junction bases unmatched: 7. The CDR3 nucleotides are TGTGCCAGCAGCTTAGTCCCGGGACAGGGCGCCGAGCAGTACTTC. It codes for CASSLVPGQGAEQYF.

This rearrangement joins TRBV18 to TRBJ1-2, with TRBD1 identical over 7 bases. This CDR3 is built from 17 residues. Unmatched junction bases numbered 11, after V lost 3 bases and J lost 1 base. Germline CDR1 reads KGHSH; CDR2 reads LQKENI. The CDR3 bases are TGTGCCAGCTCACCGGCCGGGACAGATCCGATTAACTATGGCTACACCTTC. Residues: CASSPAGTDPINYGYTF.

This clone was recorded once. The chain uses TRBV5-1 and TRBJ2-3, with 9 bases lining up with TRBD2. Germline trimming cut 4 bases from V and 2 bases from J; bases unmatched to any gene: 11. The CDR3 extends over 17 amino acids. Germline V gives CDR1 SGHRS, CDR2 YFSETQ. CDR3 DNA: TGCGCCAGCAGCATCCAACCCGGGGGACTAGCCACAGATACGCAGTATTTT. It specifies CASSIQPGGLATDTQYF.

Only one count was recorded for this clone. The chain employs TRBV19 and TRBJ1-1; maybe TRBD1 (5 bases). Germline values: CDR1 LNHDA, CDR2 SQIVND (reference sequence). The CDR3 runs 14 residues. Trimming left V 8 bases short and J 3 bases short, with 16 bases between. CDR3 amino acids: CASPRDLADTEAFF. DNA of the CDR3: TGTGCCAGTCCCAGGGACCTTGCGGACACTGAAGCTTTCTTT.

The rearrangement joins TRBV6-6 to TRBJ1-1, with a weak D call TRBD1 (6 bases). Germline CDR1 MNHNY, CDR2 SVGAGI (reference sequence). V shed 1 base and J shed 8 bases, with 17 bases lying between them. The CDR3 runs 15 residues. CDR3 nucleotides: TGTGCCAGCAGTTACTTGTCAAACAGGGATTCCGAAGCTTTCTTT. It codes for CASSYLSNRDSEAFF.

The chain combines TRBV6-1 with TRBJ2-3, with 8 positions matching TRBD2. This CDR3 is 15 amino acids long. The germline CDR1 and CDR2 sequences are MNHNS and SASEGT. J gave up 4 bases and V 3 bases, and 6 bases lay outside the gene matches. The CDR3 nucleotides read TGTGCCAGCAGTGAGCTGGGACTAGTGTCAGATACGCAGTATTTT. It specifies CASSELGLVSDTQYF.

This chain joins TRBV5-1 and TRBJ1-1, with D perhaps matching TRBD1 (5 bases). V was pared by 2 bases and J by 5 bases, with 10 bases between. This CDR3 comprises 13 residues. The V gene's germline CDR1 is SGHRS and CDR2 YFSETQ. CDR3 nucleotides: TGCGCCAGCAGCTTTGCCGGGGCGACTGAAGCTTTCTTT. Translating gives CASSFAGATEAFF.

The chain carries TRBV10-2 and TRBJ2-5; 7 positions agree with TRBD2. V shed 5 bases, J shed 1 base, and the junction held 4 bases outside the gene matches. This CDR3 is built from 14 residues. The V gene's germline CDR1 is WSHSY and CDR2 SAAADI. CDR3 amino acids: CASSLTSLQETQYF. The CDR3 nucleotides read TGCGCCAGCAGTCTGACTAGCCTCCAAGAGACCCAGTACTTC.